Reported below is one TCR beta chain. Its matching antigen is unknown. Healthy Caucasians made up all donors. Template switching (which added a universal primer site) was used, and cDNA carried unique molecular identifiers. TCRdb redid the calling of the 5' RACE reads with MiXCR, one entry per CDR3 protein. Of about 100,000 distinct CDR3 sequences in the sample, less than 6.5% were seen once. The data belong to a study of identical twins. Study observations and caveats: Not following the same donors, the study drew its conclusions from cross-sectional statistical analysis. For cord blood, abundant beta clonotypes had fewer insertions, unlike memory repertoires, which showed none.

The CDR3 runs to 15 residues. Trimming cost V 4 bases and J 4 bases; bases outside gene matches: 6. Germline V gene data show CDR1 as LGHDT and CDR2 as YNNKEL (reference sequence). This chain uses TRBV3-1 with TRBJ2-3; 9 nucleotides line up with TRBD2. Sample: memory T cells sorted from blood. The origin of this receptor is a woman in her forties or fifties in good health. The CDR3 DNA is TGTGCCAGCAGCCGAAGGGGACTAGCTCCAGATACGCAGTATTTT. Protein: CASSRRGLAPDTQYF.